The rows below give T cell receptor beta chains drawn from one sample of a study of cytomegalovirus exposure and HLA in healthy donors. This table comes from immunoSEQ multiplex PCR, and its TCRdb copy is limited to in-frame clones, with some not included. In the table there are 120,000 or so clones, about three quarters of which are singletons. Sequenced material: PBMCs. These TCRs come from a woman between 40 and 55 years old in good health and CMV-seronegative. The CDR3 runs from the conserved cysteine through the conserved F or W. A D gene is named only where the DNA matches it firmly. Clone size appears in some rows only: once, few, many, or a class for an expanded clone.

v_call,j_call,d_call,clone_size,cdr3_aa,cdr3_nt
TRBV18,TRBJ1-5,NA,once,CASSPPSSSNQPQHF,TGTGCCAGCTCACCACCGTCCAGTAGCAATCAGCCCCAGCATTTT
TRBV6-1,TRBJ1-5,NA,NA,CASSVQGGGQPQHF,TGTGCCAGCAGCGTTCAGGGCGGGGGTCAGCCCCAGCATTTT
TRBV27,TRBJ2-1,NA,NA,CASSGISYNEQFF,TGTGCCAGCAGCGGGATTTCCTACAATGAGCAGTTCTTC
TRBV20-1,TRBJ1-2,NA,few,CSASPPYGYTF,TGCAGTGCTAGCCCTCCCTATGGCTACACCTTC
TRBV2,TRBJ1-4,NA,NA,CASSRRGENEKLFF,TGTGCCAGCAGTAGACGGGGAGAGAATGAAAAACTGTTTTTT
TRBV28,TRBJ1-2,NA,NA,CASNSGYYGYTF,TGTGCCAGCAACTCAGGATACTATGGCTACACCTTC
TRBV7-9,TRBJ2-4,TRBD2,NA,CASSPGRERGKNIQYF,TGTGCCAGCAGCCCTGGGAGGGAAAGGGGCAAAAACATTCAGTACTTC
TRBV18,TRBJ2-1,NA,NA,CASSPGQYNEQFF,TGTGCCAGCTCTCCCGGACAGTACAATGAGCAGTTCTTC
TRBV5-1,TRBJ2-7,NA,NA,CASSLGAGAISYEQYF,TGCGCCAGCAGCTTGGGTGCGGGGGCAATTTCCTACGAGCAGTACTTC
TRBV21-1,TRBJ2-1,NA,NA,CASSKEGGASGVYNEQFF,TGTGCCAGCAGCAAAGAGGGTGGGGCTAGCGGGGTCTACAATGAGCAGTTCTTC
TRBV2,TRBJ1-1,NA,NA,CASSELVRGTEAFF,TGTGCCAGCAGTGAATTAGTGCGGGGCACTGAAGCTTTCTTT
TRBV28,TRBJ2-3,NA,NA,CASSHRVNTQYF,TGTGCCAGCAGTCACAGGGTGAATACGCAGTATTTT
TRBV19,TRBJ2-6,TRBD2,NA,CASSLASGRAGANVLTF,TGTGCCAGTAGTTTGGCTAGCGGGAGGGCTGGGGCCAACGTCCTGACTTTC
TRBV28,TRBJ1-1,NA,few,CASSASRNTEAFF,TGTGCCAGCAGTGCCTCCAGAAACACTGAAGCTTTCTTT
TRBV2,TRBJ2-7,TRBD1,few,CASRDRPSSYEQYF,TGTGCCAGCAGGGACAGGCCATCATCCTACGAGCAGTACTTC
TRBV10-3,TRBJ2-1,TRBD2,NA,CAISERTSGSEGEQFF,TGTGCCATCAGTGAAAGGACTAGCGGGAGTGAAGGTGAGCAGTTCTTC
TRBV5-6,TRBJ1-1,TRBD1,NA,CASSGLQGWDLNTEAFF,TGTGCCAGCAGCGGGTTACAGGGGTGGGATCTGAACACTGAAGCTTTCTTT
TRBV2,TRBJ2-2,NA,NA,CASRVEGGELFF,TGTGCCAGCAGGGTAGAGGGCGGGGAGCTGTTTTTT
TRBV7-2,TRBJ2-7,TRBD1,NA,CASSPDEQGASWSSYEQYF,TGTGCCAGCAGCCCCGATGAACAGGGGGCATCCTGGTCCTCCTACGAGCAGTACTTC
TRBV5-4,TRBJ1-1,NA,NA,CASSPTSDTEAFF,TGTGCCAGCAGCCCCACATCAGACACTGAAGCTTTCTTT
TRBV5-6,TRBJ2-7,NA,NA,CASSQGPGEEQYF,TGTGCCAGCTCCCAGGGCCCAGGGGAAGAGCAGTACTTC
TRBV9,TRBJ1-5,NA,NA,CASSHTGSLQPQHF,TGTGCCAGCAGCCACACAGGAAGTCTTCAGCCCCAGCATTTT
TRBV6-5,TRBJ1-5,TRBD1,NA,CASRSQGAGQPQHF,TGTGCCAGCAGAAGCCAGGGGGCCGGTCAGCCCCAGCATTTT
TRBV6-5,TRBJ2-2,NA,NA,CASSYSVLANTGELFF,TGTGCCAGCAGTTACTCGGTCCTAGCGAACACCGGGGAGCTGTTTTTT
TRBV11-3,TRBJ2-6,NA,once,CASSLTGANVLTF,TGTGCCAGCAGCTTAACAGGGGCCAACGTCCTGACTTTC
TRBV19,TRBJ2-1,TRBD1,NA,CASRPKGQGYNEQFF,TGTGCCAGTAGGCCCAAGGGACAGGGTTACAATGAGCAGTTCTTC
TRBV28,TRBJ1-1,TRBD1,NA,CASSLDRGAFF,TGTGCCAGCAGCTTGGACAGGGGTGCTTTCTTT
TRBV6-5,TRBJ2-7,NA,once,CASSYSARAWYEQYF,TGTGCCAGCAGTTACTCGGCCAGGGCATGGTACGAGCAGTACTTC
TRBV28,TRBJ2-3,TRBD2,few,CASSTRTSGSTDTQYF,TGTGCCAGCAGTACTCGGACTAGCGGGAGCACAGATACGCAGTATTTT
TRBV19,TRBJ2-7,NA,NA,CASSFSGAYEQYF,TGTGCCAGTAGTTTTAGCGGCGCCTACGAGCAGTACTTC
TRBV6-1,TRBJ2-3,TRBD2,NA,CASSEAGGTSGRRTDTQYF,TGTGCCAGCAGTGAAGCGGGGGGGACTAGCGGGAGGAGGACAGATACGCAGTATTTT
TRBV25-1,TRBJ2-7,TRBD2,NA,CASSAGTNSYEQYF,TGTGCCAGCAGTGCCGGGACTAACTCCTACGAGCAGTACTTC
TRBV6-1,TRBJ1-2,NA,NA,CASSFDRLNYGYTF,TGTGCCAGCAGCTTCGACAGGTTGAACTATGGCTACACCTTC
TRBV29-1,TRBJ2-7,TRBD1,NA,CSAVPGQGARYEQYF,TGCAGCGCCGTTCCGGGACAGGGGGCAAGGTACGAGCAGTACTTC
TRBV7-9,TRBJ2-2,TRBD2,NA,CASRPTSGRSNTGELFF,TGTGCCAGCAGGCCAACTAGCGGGAGGTCGAACACCGGGGAGCTGTTTTTT
TRBV2,TRBJ2-1,TRBD2,NA,CASSGGAGAYNEQFF,TGTGCCAGCAGTGGAGGGGCGGGGGCCTACAATGAGCAGTTCTTC
TRBV28,TRBJ2-3,NA,NA,CASSFPLSAGFSTDTQYF,TGTGCCAGCAGTTTTCCCCTCTCGGCAGGGTTCAGCACAGATACGCAGTATTTT
TRBV27,TRBJ1-2,TRBD1,NA,CASSPGTGIHYGYTF,TGTGCCAGCAGTCCCGGGACAGGGATCCACTATGGCTACACCTTC
TRBV4-2,TRBJ2-2,NA,NA,CASSQEVTSVTGELFF,TGTGCCAGCAGCCAAGAAGTGACTAGTGTCACCGGGGAGCTGTTTTTT
TRBV9,TRBJ2-1,NA,NA,CASSVGTRAYNEQFF,TGTGCCAGCAGCGTAGGTACCAGGGCCTACAATGAGCAGTTCTTC
TRBV6-5,TRBJ1-2,NA,NA,CASTPPGTPFYTF,TGTGCCAGCACCCCTCCGGGGACACCATTCTACACCTTC
TRBV4-1,TRBJ1-5,TRBD1,NA,CASSRTGVSNQPQHF,TGCGCCAGCAGCCGTACAGGGGTTAGCAATCAGCCCCAGCATTTT
TRBV10-2,TRBJ1-5,NA,NA,CASSRQTGQPQHF,TGCGCCAGCAGTAGGCAGACAGGACAGCCCCAGCATTTT
TRBV18,TRBJ1-1,TRBD1,NA,CASSPIFGTGGARTEAFF,TGTGCCAGCTCACCAATTTTCGGGACAGGGGGCGCAAGAACTGAAGCTTTCTTT
TRBV5-4,TRBJ2-7,TRBD2,NA,CASSTPSGGDYEQYF,TGTGCCAGCAGTACCCCTAGCGGCGGAGACTACGAGCAGTACTTC